Following are 23 T cell receptor beta chains from one sample sequenced in a study of early T cells in non-severe SARS-CoV-2 infection. One entry per CDR3 protein, called by TCRdb with MiXCR from the 5' RACE reads. The sample holds 60,000 to 75,000 distinct CDR3 sequences; around 12% are singletons and the top ten take around 1.4%. The starting material was whole blood, obtained at baseline. The receptors were gathered from an adult who was a healthcare worker with PCR-confirmed SARS-CoV-2 infection or an uninfected control (not recorded which).

The CDR3 nucleotides are TGCAGCGTGGATAGCGGGAGGGCCATCTACAATGAGCAGTTCTTC. Translating gives CSVDSGRAIYNEQFF. The chain uses TRBV29-1 and TRBJ2-1; 11 nucleotides align to TRBD2. The CDR3 spans 15 residues. The germline V gene encodes CDR1 SQVTM and CDR2 ANQGSEA. V lost 6 bases, J lost 3 bases, and 7 bases stayed unmatched.

The chain combines TRBV28 with TRBJ1-3, with D unresolved. The V end was cut by 7 bases, the J end by 3 bases, with 13 bases between. Germline V gene sequence: CDR1 MDHEN, CDR2 SYDVKM. The CDR3 has 14 residues. Written as DNA, the CDR3 is TGTGCCAGCACCGCAGTGGTTTTTGGAAACACCATATATTTT. This sequence encodes CASTAVVFGNTIYF.

This clonotype was seen many times. The rearrangement joins TRBV28 to TRBJ2-1; D may be TRBD1 (5 bases). V dropped 10 bases and J dropped 4 bases, with 11 bases sitting between them. The CDR3 extends over 12 amino acids. The germline gives CDR1 MDHEN, CDR2 SYDVKM. The CDR3 DNA follows: TGTGCCACACGACAGAATTACAATGAGCAGTTCTTC. Protein sequence: CATRQNYNEQFF.

Remarks on this clonotype: This could be a read error, since a much larger clone is one nucleotide away. The gene calls are TRBV12-3 or TRBV12-4 and TRBJ2-1, with 10 bases matching TRBD2. V dropped 5 bases and J dropped 6; count of bases not matched to a gene: 7. This CDR3 is built from 15 residues. CDR3: CASSIPSGGPNEQFF. The CDR3 bases are TGTGCCAGCAGTATACCTAGCGGGGGACCCAATGAGCAGTTCTTC.

This clonotype turned up a few times. V is TRBV5-4 and J is TRBJ1-4; D is uncertain. The CDR3 has 14 amino acids. Per the germline V gene, CDR1 is SGHNT and CDR2 is YYREEE (reference sequence). The germline V and J ends were trimmed by 1 base and 2 bases, with 6 bases remaining between them. The CDR3 DNA reads TGTGCCAGCAGCTTGCAGGACACTAATGAAAAACTGTTTTTT. Its translation: CASSLQDTNEKLFF.

This clonotype was found many times. The chain couples TRBV20-1 to TRBJ2-7; 7 nucleotides agree with TRBD2. Trimming at V came to 4 bases and at J to 5 bases, leaving 11 bases not matched to a gene. Germline V CDR1 and CDR2: DFQATT, SNEGSKA (reference sequence). This CDR3 comprises 14 residues. The CDR3 bases are TGCAGTGCTACCCTAGGGAGGGGAGGCCACGAGCAGTACTTC. Protein sequence: CSATLGRGGHEQYF.

Only a few counts were recorded for this clonotype. This chain connects TRBV29-1 to TRBJ2-2; 13 nucleotides align to TRBD2. The CDR3 extends over 15 amino acids. V lost 4 bases, J lost 7 bases, and 6 bases stayed unmatched. CDR1 is SQVTM, CDR2 ANQGSEA, per germline. The CDR3 bases are TGCAGCGTTGGTACTAGCGGGAGGGACGGCGGGGAGCTGTTTTTT. Translating gives CSVGTSGRDGGELFF.

Many counts were recorded for this clonotype. The V call is TRBV6-2 or TRBV6-3, the J call TRBJ2-7; D is uncertain. There are 14 residues in the CDR3. Trimming took 0 bases from V and 1 from J, leaving 7 bases between them. From germline, CDR1 is MNHEY and CDR2 SVGEGT. CDR3 nucleotides: TGTGCCAGCAGTTACTCTTTAGGGTCCTACGAGCAGTACTTC. This sequence encodes CASSYSLGSYEQYF.

The J gene is TRBJ2-1, the V gene TRBV12-3 or TRBV12-4, with D possibly TRBD2 on 5 matching bases. The CDR3 loop spans 11 amino acids. The germline V and J ends were trimmed by 6 bases and 8 bases, with 8 bases remaining between them. The CDR3 DNA reads as TGTGCCAGCAGACTACTAGATGAGCAGTTCTTC. Its protein is CASRLLDEQFF.

This sequence joins TRBV7-2 and TRBJ2-7; D is unclear. CDR1 is SGHTA and CDR2 is FQGNSA in the germline V gene. The V end was cut by 5 bases, the J end by 5 bases, with 34 bases between. This CDR3 comprises 20 residues. The CDR3 DNA is TGTGCCAGCAGCCCGACCCAGGCCCCAACGTCTGGGATACCCGCCCACGAGCAGTACTTC. Residues: CASSPTQAPTSGIPAHEQYF.

CDR3 DNA sequence: TGTGCCAGCAGGGACAGGGAACTGGGGTACGAGCAGTTCTTC. Translating it yields CASRDRELGYEQFF. The chain is built from TRBV6-1 and TRBJ2-1; 8 bases map to TRBD1. Germline V gene sequence: CDR1 MNHNS, CDR2 SASEGT. This CDR3 is 14 amino acids long. The V gene end was trimmed by 6 bases and the J gene end by 10 bases; junction bases not matched to a gene: 11.

The chain employs TRBV6-2 or TRBV6-3 and TRBJ1-5; TRBD1 is a possible D gene (6 bases). V was cut by 2 bases and J by 6 bases, with 14 bases left in between. The CDR3 is 15 amino acids. The germline gives CDR1 MNHEY, CDR2 SVGEGT. The CDR3 protein is CASSYRAEGGQPQHF. The CDR3, as DNA: TGTGCCAGCAGTTACAGAGCCGAAGGGGGTCAGCCCCAGCATTTT.

The chain recombines TRBV3-2 with TRBJ2-3; no DNA check was done on the table's D call, TRBD1. TRBV3-2 is flagged as a pseudogene. This CDR3 is 16 amino acids long. Here the CDR3 reads CASSQDRDRVTDTQYF. As DNA, the CDR3 is TGTGCCAGCAGCCAAGATAGGGACAGAGTCACAGATACGCAGTATTTT.

This clonotype came up a few times. The chain joins TRBV18 to TRBJ1-5; D remains ambiguous. V shed 4 bases and J shed 0 bases, with 10 bases lying between them. The germline V gene encodes CDR1 KGHSH and CDR2 LQKENI. The CDR3 has 15 amino acids. CDR3 DNA: TGTGCCAGCTCACTGCGGCGGTATAGCAATCAGCCCCAGCATTTT. Its translation: CASSLRRYSNQPQHF. Drawing the rest from reference TRBV18 and TRBJ1-5, the complete variable domain is NAGVMQNPRHLVRRRGQEARLRCSPMKGHSHVYWYRQLPEEGLKFMVYLQKENIIDESGMPKERFSAEFPKEGPSILRIQQVVRGDSAAYFCASSLRRYSNQPQHFGDGTRLSIL.

V and J are TRBV7-2 and TRBJ2-1; D is uncertain. The CDR3 extends over 13 amino acids. Germline assignment: CDR1 SGHTA and CDR2 FQGNSA. Trimming cost V 5 bases and J 3 bases, with 8 bases left between them. CDR3 region: CASSTDLYNEQFF. CDR3 DNA sequence: TGTGCCAGCAGCACGGACCTCTACAATGAGCAGTTCTTC.

This clonotype showed up just a few times. The rearrangement uses TRBV7-2 and TRBJ1-1, with D unresolved. The CDR3 consists of 15 residues. In germline, CDR1 is SGHTA, CDR2 FQGNSA. Trimming took 1 base from V and 0 from J, leaving 9 bases between them. CDR3 bases: TGTGCCAGCAGCTTAGGCAGCGGAATGAACACTGAAGCTTTCTTT. Translated, it gives CASSLGSGMNTEAFF.

This clonotype came up a few times. The chain uses TRBV5-1 and TRBJ2-3; 7 bases are a match to TRBD2. The germline gives CDR1 SGHRS, CDR2 YFSETQ. After removal of 1 base from V and 0 bases from J, the junction contained 2 bases not matched to a gene. This CDR3 comprises 15 residues. CDR3 DNA sequence: TGCGCCAGCAGCTTGAGCGGGGCCAGCACAGATACGCAGTATTTT. Amino acids: CASSLSGASTDTQYF.

A note on this clonotype: A single base separates this from a much larger clone, so it may be a read error. The chain recombines TRBV12-3 or TRBV12-4 with TRBJ2-1; D is perhaps TRBD1 (5 bases). Trimming removed 8 bases at V and 9 bases at J, with 23 bases between. CDR3 length equals 15 residues. The CDR3 DNA reads TGTGCCAGCTCCCGTACCAGTCAGGGCAACATTGAGCAGTTCTTC. It translates to CASSRTSQGNIEQFF.

In its sample, this clonotype was seen a few times. The J gene is TRBJ2-1, the V gene TRBV7-9; D is unclear. V shed 1 base and J shed 11 bases, with 6 bases lying between them. The CDR3 is 11 residues long. Germline values: CDR1 SEHNR, CDR2 FQNEAQ (reference sequence). The CDR3 sequence: CASSLVRKQFF. The CDR3 coding sequence is TGTGCCAGCAGCTTAGTTCGAAAGCAGTTCTTC.

The rearrangement links TRBV14 to TRBJ1-5, with no clear D. The CDR3 has 14 residues. Germline-derived CDR1 and CDR2 are SGHDN and FVKESK. V lost 6 bases and J 0 bases, leaving 9 bases between the germline ends. The CDR3 DNA follows: TGTGCCAGCAGGGCTAAAGTTAGCAATCAGCCCCAGCATTTT. Residues: CASRAKVSNQPQHF.

Only a few counts were recorded for this clonotype. The chain uses TRBV2 and TRBJ1-1; D gene uncertain. Germline V gene lookup returns CDR1 SNHLY and CDR2 FYNNEI. With 7 bases removed from V and 0 bases from J, the gap between germline ends came to 9 bases. The CDR3 loop spans 13 amino acids. CDR3 amino acids: CASTMGMNTEAFF. CDR3 in DNA: TGTGCCAGCACAATGGGCATGAACACTGAAGCTTTCTTT.

This clonotype was observed at least ten times. This chain's CDR3 is CASSLGSGLGFHNEQFF. CDR3 sequence (DNA): TGTGCCAGCAGCTTAGGTAGCGGGTTGGGTTTCCACAATGAGCAGTTCTTC. V gene TRBV7-2 combines with J gene TRBJ2-1; 7 bases line up with TRBD2. In germline, CDR1 is SGHTA, CDR2 FQGNSA. This CDR3 region has 17 residues. After removal of 1 base from V and 5 bases from J, the junction contained 11 bases not matched to a gene.

The gene calls are TRBV18 and TRBJ1-1, with D possibly being TRBD1 (5 bases). The V end was cut by 3 bases, the J end by 2 bases, with 13 bases between. Germline V lookup: CDR1 KGHSH, CDR2 LQKENI. This CDR3 region has 15 residues. The CDR3 loop reads CASSPGAVRNTEAFF. The CDR3 DNA reads as TGTGCCAGCTCACCCGGGGCGGTTCGTAACACTGAAGCTTTCTTT.